These 18 T cell receptor beta chains originate from one sample sequenced in a study of blood T cells in healthy people across ages. The authors ran a second PCR of about 6 to 12 cycles using a sample-barcoded 5' primer and a J-beta primer mix. Each CDR3 protein gets one entry after TCRdb re-called the 5' RACE reads with MiXCR. This table has 800,000 or so distinct CDR3 sequences, around 25% appearing once. These data were likewise used in another study, on T cells of mothers and their children.

Source material: blood. These receptors were obtained from a boy between 10 and 17 years old in good health.

This clonotype was seen more than once but under ten times. CDR3 sequence (DNA): TGTGCCAGCAGACCCGGGACAGGGTTCTCTGGGGCCAACGTCCTGACTTTC. Translating it yields CASRPGTGFSGANVLTF. This chain joins TRBV28 and TRBJ2-6; 9 bases match TRBD1. V lost 6 bases to trimming and J lost 0 bases; unmatched junction nucleotides: 6. This CDR3 region has 17 residues. Germline CDR1 MDHEN, CDR2 SYDVKM.

V is TRBV14 and J is TRBJ2-1, with D possibly matching TRBD2 (5 bases). The CDR3 has 15 residues. Germline-derived CDR1 and CDR2 are SGHDN and FVKESK. V lost 1 base, J lost 5 bases, and 12 bases lay in between. The CDR3 spells CASSQVRGSDNEQFF. The DNA of the CDR3 is TGTGCCAGCAGCCAAGTTCGAGGGTCTGACAATGAGCAGTTCTTC.

This clonotype was observed a few times. The chain joins TRBV11-1 to TRBJ2-4, with no clear D. Germline V gene sequence: CDR1 SGHAT, CDR2 FQDESV (reference sequence). With 5 bases removed from V and 0 bases from J, the gap between germline ends came to 11 bases. There are 15 residues in the CDR3. This CDR3 is CASSRRTEAKNIQYF. In DNA, the CDR3 is TGTGCCAGCAGCAGGCGGACGGAAGCCAAAAACATTCAGTACTTC.

This clonotype was counted a few times. The chain combines TRBV6-2 or TRBV6-3 with TRBJ2-5; D gene uncertain. The DNA end is more similar to TRBJ2-1, so the J call may be wrong. This CDR3 has 16 residues. From germline, CDR1 is MNHEY and CDR2 SVGEGT. DNA of the CDR3: TGTGCCAGCAGTTACTCAGTTGGGGATTTGACCAATGAGCAGTTCTTC. Its translation: CASSYSVGDLTNEQFF.

There are a few counts of this clonotype. The chain joins TRBV7-9 to TRBJ2-5, with 7 bases lining up with TRBD2. V lost 5 bases to trimming and J lost 3 bases; unmatched junction nucleotides: 12. The CDR3 spans 16 residues. Germline V CDR1 and CDR2: SEHNR, FQNEAQ (reference sequence). This CDR3 is CASSPMRSGVKETQYF. Written as DNA, the CDR3 is TGTGCCAGCAGCCCCATGCGAAGCGGGGTGAAAGAGACCCAGTACTTC.

The genes are TRBV20-1 and TRBJ2-4, with TRBD2 matching 7 bases. Germline CDR1 and CDR2: DFQATT and SNEGSKA (reference sequence). V lost 0 bases, J lost 1 base, and 24 bases stayed unmatched. CDR3 size: 22 residues. CDR3 amino acids: CSARDLFGPSGITDVAKNIQYF. In DNA, the CDR3 is TGCAGTGCTAGAGATCTCTTTGGCCCTAGCGGAATAACGGATGTGGCCAAAAACATTCAGTACTTC.

The chain combines TRBV5-6 with TRBJ2-5; 9 nucleotides line up with TRBD1. After removal of 8 bases from V and 5 bases from J, the junction contained 13 bases not matched to a gene. CDR1 SGHDT and CDR2 YYEEEE come from the germline V gene. The CDR3 has 15 amino acids. CDR3 sequence (DNA): TGTGCCAGTACCCCACAGGGGGCAATACGGGAGACCCAGTACTTC. Its protein is CASTPQGAIRETQYF.

This sequence joins TRBV6-6 and TRBJ1-5; D unresolved. The germline V gene has CDR1 MNHNY and CDR2 SVGAGI (reference sequence). Trimming shortened V by 4 bases and J by 0 bases, and 22 bases separated the two germline ends. The CDR3 spans 19 residues. The CDR3 reads CASSSRLEGQLFSNQPQHF. The CDR3 DNA is TGTGCCAGCAGTTCGAGATTGGAGGGTCAGCTCTTTAGCAATCAGCCCCAGCATTTT.

The V gene is TRBV23-1, the J gene TRBJ2-1; 10 positions match TRBD1. TRBV23-1 is an ORF; its function is uncertain. After removal of 4 bases from V and 6 bases from J, the junction contained 6 bases not matched to a gene. The CDR3 is 15 amino acids. The CDR3: CASSRGTGEGNEQFF. For the CDR3, the DNA is TGCGCCAGCAGTCGGGGGACAGGGGAGGGCAATGAGCAGTTCTTC.

The table lists this clonotype with a few counts. V usage is TRBV4-3 and J usage is TRBJ2-5; TRBD1 aligns across 8 bases. The DNA end is more similar to TRBJ2-7, so the J call may be wrong. The germline V gene encodes CDR1 LGHNA and CDR2 YSLEER. The CDR3 covers 15 residues. CDR3 in DNA: TGCGCCAGCAGCCAAGGACGGACAGGGCGCTACGAGCAGTACTTC. Translation gives CASSQGRTGRYEQYF.

This clonotype was observed a few times. The J gene is TRBJ1-4, the V gene TRBV13; no firm D call. V was pared by 1 base and J by 0 bases, with 12 bases between. CDR1 is PRHDT and CDR2 is FYEKMQ in the germline V gene (reference sequence). The CDR3 has 17 amino acids. In DNA form, the CDR3 reads TGTGCCAGCAGCTTAGTCGGTGAACTGACAACTAATGAAAAACTGTTTTTT. Translation gives CASSLVGELTTNEKLFF.

This clonotype occurred a few times. The chain employs TRBV12-3 or TRBV12-4 and TRBJ2-1, with unresolved D. Trimming pared 4 bases from V and 10 bases from J, leaving 11 bases between. The CDR3 has 12 residues. Written as DNA, the CDR3 is TGTGCCAGCAGTTCCCTTAAAGCGGAGCAGTTCTTC. Amino acids: CASSSLKAEQFF.

This clonotype was observed a handful of times. The chain is built from TRBV28 and TRBJ2-5; the D is unclear. The end of the DNA fits TRBJ2-7 better, so the J call may be wrong. This CDR3 region has 14 residues. Germline CDR1 reads MDHEN; CDR2 reads SYDVKM. This CDR3 reads CASSPPGQLSEQYF. CDR3 nucleotides: TGTGCCAGCAGTCCACCTGGGCAGCTTTCCGAGCAGTACTTC.

The chain is built from TRBV7-9 and TRBJ1-1; 9 nucleotides match TRBD1. The V segment lost 5 bases and the J segment 1 base; nucleotides outside the gene matches: 5. This CDR3 contains 15 residues. Germline assignment: CDR1 SEHNR and CDR2 FQNEAQ (reference sequence). CDR3 amino acids: CASSLTGGRNTEAFF. In DNA form, the CDR3 reads TGTGCCAGCAGCCTGACAGGGGGTCGGAACACTGAAGCTTTCTTT.

The rearrangement links TRBV7-2 to TRBJ1-2; 9 nucleotides agree with TRBD1. The V and J ends lost 1 base and 5 bases, in that order; junction bases with no gene match: 8. CDR3 length: 16 amino acids. Germline CDR1 and CDR2: SGHTA and FQGNSA. CDR3 nucleotides: TGTGCCAGCAGCTTAGGGGGGGACAGGGTTGATTATGGCTACACCTTC. Amino acid sequence: CASSLGGDRVDYGYTF.

The V and J genes are TRBV10-3 and TRBJ2-2; no firm D call. The CDR3 is 14 residues long. CDR1 and CDR2 from the germline V gene are ENHRY and SYGVKD. The germline V and J ends were trimmed by 3 bases and 5 bases, with 10 bases remaining between them. The DNA of the CDR3 is TGTGCCATCAGTGATCGGGTTTCGACCGGGGAGCTGTTTTTT. Protein product: CAISDRVSTGELFF.

This chain uses TRBV5-6 with TRBJ1-2; possible D gene TRBD1, 5 bases. The germline gives CDR1 SGHDT, CDR2 YYEEEE. The length of the CDR3 is 15 residues. V gave up 7 bases and J gave up 8 bases, with 24 bases separating them. CDR3 sequence (DNA): TGTGCCAGCGATTCCTGGGACCCGCGGTCAGGAGGCTACACCTTC. This sequence encodes CASDSWDPRSGGYTF.

CDR3 residues: CASSLVAGVSYEQYF. The CDR3 nucleotides are TGTGCCAGCAGCTTAGTTGCGGGAGTCTCCTACGAGCAGTACTTC. This chain uses TRBV11-2 with TRBJ2-7, with TRBD2 identical over 7 bases. The J segment lost 0 bases and the V segment lost 1 base, leaving 3 bases of the junction unmatched. This CDR3 has 15 amino acids. Germline CDR1 is SGHAT and CDR2 is FQNNGV.